What follows is one T cell receptor beta chain and its context. The record originates from a study of blood T cell repertoires in COVID-19. Study-wide background: Researchers got acute and convalescent COVID-19 samples from the United States, Italy and Spain. T cells, B-cell-depleted T cells, or PBMCs supplied cDNA or gDNA.

Study members were between roughly 18 and 89 years old and lived in fewer than 30 US regions. Self-reported history from a screening survey and questionnaire set each donor's cohort. Assay: immunoSEQ multiplex PCR; the TCRdb copy retains only in-frame clones and omits some. The sample holds 150,000 to 200,000 clones, 70% to 85% seen once. Per germline, CDR1 SGHTA and CDR2 FQGNSA. The CDR3 spans 15 residues. The V end was cut by 2 bases, the J end by 1 base, with 9 bases between. The specimen was PBMCs or T cells enriched from blood (not recorded which). The sequence derives from a man between 50 and 59 years old who had recovered from COVID-19. The chain uses TRBV7-2 and TRBJ2-1; no reliable D call. Here the CDR3 reads CASSLFPSSYNEQFF. The CDR3 bases are TGTGCCAGCAGCTTATTCCCTAGTTCCTACAATGAGCAGTTCTTC.